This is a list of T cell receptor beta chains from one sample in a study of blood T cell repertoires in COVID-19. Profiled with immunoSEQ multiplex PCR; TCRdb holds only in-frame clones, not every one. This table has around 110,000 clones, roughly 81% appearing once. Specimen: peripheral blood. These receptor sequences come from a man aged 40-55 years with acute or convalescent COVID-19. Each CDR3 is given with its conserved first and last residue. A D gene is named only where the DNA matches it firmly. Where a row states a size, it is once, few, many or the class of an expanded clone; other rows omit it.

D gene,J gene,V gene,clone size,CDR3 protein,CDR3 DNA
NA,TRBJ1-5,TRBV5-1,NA,CASSPEGSRSQPQHF,TGCGCCAGCAGCCCGGAGGGAAGTAGGAGTCAGCCCCAGCATTTT
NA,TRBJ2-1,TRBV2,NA,CASSDRDYNEQFF,TGTGCCAGCAGCGACCGGGACTACAATGAGCAGTTCTTC
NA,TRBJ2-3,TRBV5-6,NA,CASSAYLASLTDTQYF,TGTGCCAGCAGCGCTTACCTAGCGAGCCTCACAGATACGCAGTATTTT
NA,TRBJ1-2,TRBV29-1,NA,CSVEEWRLGYTF,TGCAGCGTTGAAGAATGGAGGTTAGGCTACACCTTC
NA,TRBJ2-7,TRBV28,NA,CASRSTGSYEQYF,TGTGCCAGCAGATCGACGGGTTCCTACGAGCAGTACTTC
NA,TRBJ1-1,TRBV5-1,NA,CASSLRPRGTEAFF,TGCGCCAGCAGCTTACGGCCCCGAGGGACTGAAGCTTTCTTT
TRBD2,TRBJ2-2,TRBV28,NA,CASSGVFGGRSPTGELFF,TGTGCCAGCAGTGGAGTCTTCGGCGGGAGGAGCCCCACCGGGGAGCTGTTTTTT
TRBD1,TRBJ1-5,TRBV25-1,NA,CASSEEGTAHNQPQHF,TGTGCCAGCAGTGAAGAGGGGACAGCGCATAATCAGCCCCAGCATTTT
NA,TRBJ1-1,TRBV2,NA,CASSESLGRALTEAFF,TGTGCCAGCAGTGAAAGTCTAGGCAGGGCCCTCACTGAAGCTTTCTTT
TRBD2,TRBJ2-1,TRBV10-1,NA,CASSASLAGYNEQFF,TGCGCCAGCAGTGCTTCCCTAGCGGGATACAATGAGCAGTTCTTC
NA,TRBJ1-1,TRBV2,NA,CASRTGGGDTEAFF,TGTGCCAGCAGGACCGGGGGAGGAGACACTGAAGCTTTCTTT
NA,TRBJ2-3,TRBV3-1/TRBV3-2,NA,CASSGGGRSSTDTQYF,TGTGCCAGCAGCGGGGGCGGACGTTCTAGCACAGATACGCAGTATTTT
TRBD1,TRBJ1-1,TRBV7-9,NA,CASSLWTGGRSYTEAFF,TGTGCCAGCAGCTTGTGGACAGGGGGGAGGTCGTACACTGAAGCTTTCTTT
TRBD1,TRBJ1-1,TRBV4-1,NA,CASSKDRGGNTEAFF,TGCGCCAGCAGCAAAGACAGGGGTGGGAACACTGAAGCTTTCTTT
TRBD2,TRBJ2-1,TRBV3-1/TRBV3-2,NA,CASSQGRLAGGPYNEQFF,TGTGCCAGCAGCCAAGGCCGACTAGCGGGAGGACCCTACAATGAGCAGTTCTTC
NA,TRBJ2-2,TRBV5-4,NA,CASSLTGITGELFF,TGTGCCAGCAGCCTGACAGGAATCACCGGGGAGCTGTTTTTT
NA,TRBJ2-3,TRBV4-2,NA,CASSPTAGEADTQYF,TGTGCCAGCAGCCCGACGGCCGGGGAGGCAGATACGCAGTATTTT
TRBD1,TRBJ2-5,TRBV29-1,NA,CSVTGTENQETQYF,TGCAGCGTTACCGGGACAGAGAACCAAGAGACCCAGTACTTC
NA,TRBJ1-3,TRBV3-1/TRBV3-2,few,CASSPTHRSSGNTIYF,TGTGCCAGCAGCCCGACCCACAGGAGCTCTGGAAACACCATATATTTT
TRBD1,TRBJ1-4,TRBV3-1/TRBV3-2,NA,CASSQRQGAEKLFF,TGTGCCAGCAGCCAGAGGCAGGGGGCGGAAAAACTGTTTTTT
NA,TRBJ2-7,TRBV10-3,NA,CAIGGSSYEQYF,TGTGCCATCGGGGGGAGCTCCTACGAGCAGTACTTC
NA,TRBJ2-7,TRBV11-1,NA,CASSLARAQGSRQYF,TGTGCCAGCAGCTTAGCGAGGGCACAGGGATCGAGGCAGTACTTC
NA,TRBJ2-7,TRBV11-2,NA,CASSLKRGNRPYEQYF,TGTGCCAGCAGCTTAAAAAGGGGGAACCGGCCCTACGAGCAGTACTTC
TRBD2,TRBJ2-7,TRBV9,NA,CASSGRIAGETYEQYF,TGTGCCAGCAGCGGGAGGATAGCGGGGGAGACCTACGAGCAGTACTTC
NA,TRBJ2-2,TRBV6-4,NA,CASSDSGDTGELFF,TGTGCCAGCAGTGACTCCGGGGACACCGGGGAGCTGTTTTTT
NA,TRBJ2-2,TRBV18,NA,CASSTGAGELFF,TGTGCCAGCTCTACGGGGGCCGGGGAGCTGTTTTTT
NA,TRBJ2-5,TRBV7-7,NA,CASSPGLLETQYF,TGTGCTAGCAGCCCCGGACTGCTAGAGACCCAGTACTTC
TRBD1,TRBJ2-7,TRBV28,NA,CASSLGGQGDYEQYF,TGTGCCAGCAGTTTAGGGGGACAGGGGGATTACGAGCAGTACTTC
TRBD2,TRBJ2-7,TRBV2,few,CASASGRGTHEQYF,TGTGCCAGCGCTAGCGGGAGAGGAACCCACGAGCAGTACTTC
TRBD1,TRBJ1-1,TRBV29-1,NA,CSVVPGQGTEAFF,TGCAGCGTCGTGCCGGGACAGGGGACTGAAGCTTTCTTT
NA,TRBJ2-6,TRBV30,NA,CAWSVAPNGANVLTF,TGTGCCTGGAGTGTAGCGCCGAACGGGGCCAACGTCCTGACTTTC
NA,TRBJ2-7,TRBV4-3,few,CASSQDGYEQYF,TGCGCCAGCAGCCAAGACGGCTACGAGCAGTACTTC
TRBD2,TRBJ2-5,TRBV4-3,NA,CASSQEPPAGGIQETQYF,TGCGCCAGCAGCCAGGAACCCCCAGCGGGGGGGATCCAAGAGACCCAGTACTTC
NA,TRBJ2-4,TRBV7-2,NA,CASSLESPAANRRPIQYF,TGTGCCAGCAGCTTAGAGTCCCCGGCGGCTAACCGAAGACCTATTCAGTACTTC
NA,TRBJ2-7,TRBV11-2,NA,CASSLLPHPLYEQYF,TGTGCCAGCAGCTTACTACCTCACCCCCTCTACGAGCAGTACTTC
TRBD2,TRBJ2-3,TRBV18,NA,CASSPRTSGTLTDTQYF,TGTGCCAGCTCACCCAGGACTAGCGGGACCTTGACAGATACGCAGTATTTT
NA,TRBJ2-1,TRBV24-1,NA,CATSDLRDNYNEQFF,TGTGCCACCAGTGACCTCCGGGACAACTACAATGAGCAGTTCTTC
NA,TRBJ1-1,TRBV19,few,CASTTLDRGTEAFF,TGTGCCAGTACTACACTCGATAGGGGCACTGAAGCTTTCTTT
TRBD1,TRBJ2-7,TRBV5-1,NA,CASSLRPGQTYEQYF,TGCGCCAGCAGCTTGAGGCCGGGACAGACCTACGAGCAGTACTTC
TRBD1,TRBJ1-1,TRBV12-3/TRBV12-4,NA,CASTTQQGSEAFF,TGTGCCAGCACCACACAACAGGGGTCTGAAGCTTTCTTT
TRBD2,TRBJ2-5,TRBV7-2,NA,CASSRTSGSETQYF,TGTGCCAGCAGCCGGACTAGCGGGAGTGAGACCCAGTACTTC
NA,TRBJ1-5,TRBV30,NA,CAWTSGFNQPQHF,TGTGCCTGGACTTCAGGGTTTAATCAGCCCCAGCATTTT
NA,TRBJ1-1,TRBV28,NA,CASSFLPRAEAFF,TGTGCCAGCAGTTTCCTCCCCCGGGCTGAAGCTTTCTTT
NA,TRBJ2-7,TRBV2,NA,CASGPYVGGYEQYF,TGTGCCAGCGGCCCATACGTAGGGGGCTACGAGCAGTACTTC